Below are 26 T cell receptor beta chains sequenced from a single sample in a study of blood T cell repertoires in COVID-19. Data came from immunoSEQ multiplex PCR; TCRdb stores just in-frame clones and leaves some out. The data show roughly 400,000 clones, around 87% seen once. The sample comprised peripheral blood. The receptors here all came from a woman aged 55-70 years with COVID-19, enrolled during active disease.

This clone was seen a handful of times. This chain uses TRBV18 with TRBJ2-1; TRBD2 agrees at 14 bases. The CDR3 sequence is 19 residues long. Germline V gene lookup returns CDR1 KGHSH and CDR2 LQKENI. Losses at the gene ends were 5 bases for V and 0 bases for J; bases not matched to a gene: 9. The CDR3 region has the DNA TGTGCCAGCTCAAAAGGACTAGCGGGGGGAACGAGCTCCTACAATGAGCAGTTCTTC. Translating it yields CASSKGLAGGTSSYNEQFF.

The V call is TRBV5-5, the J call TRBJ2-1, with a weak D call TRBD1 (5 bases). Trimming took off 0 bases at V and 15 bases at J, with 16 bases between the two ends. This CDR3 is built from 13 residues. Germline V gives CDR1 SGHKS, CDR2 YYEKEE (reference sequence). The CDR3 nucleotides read TGTGCCAGCAGCTTGGAGGGGTCCGTTATTAGGTTCTTC. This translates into CASSLEGSVIRFF. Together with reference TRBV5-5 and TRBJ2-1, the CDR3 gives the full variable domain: DAGVTQSPTHLIKTRGQQVTLRCSPISGHKSVSWYQQVLGQGPQFIFQYYEKEERGRGNFPDRFSARQFPNYSSELNVNALLLGDSALYLCASSLEGSVIRFFGPGTRLTVL.

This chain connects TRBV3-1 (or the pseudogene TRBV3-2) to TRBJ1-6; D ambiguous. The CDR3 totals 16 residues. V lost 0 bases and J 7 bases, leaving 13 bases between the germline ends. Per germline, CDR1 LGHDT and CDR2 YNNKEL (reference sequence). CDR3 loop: CASSQDLGHTNSPLHF. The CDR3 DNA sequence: TGTGCCAGCAGCCAAGATCTAGGCCATACGAATTCACCCCTCCACTTT.

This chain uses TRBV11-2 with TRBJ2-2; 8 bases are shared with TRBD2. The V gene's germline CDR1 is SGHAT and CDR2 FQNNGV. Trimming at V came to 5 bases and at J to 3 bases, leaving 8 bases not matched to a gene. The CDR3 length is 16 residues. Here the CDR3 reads CASSQNGGGYTGELFF. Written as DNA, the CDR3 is TGTGCCAGCAGCCAAAACGGCGGGGGGTACACCGGGGAGCTGTTTTTT.

The CDR3: CASSRTGGLYEQYF. CDR3 DNA sequence: TGTGCCAGCAGCAGGACAGGGGGCCTCTACGAGCAGTACTTC. The chain joins TRBV7-3 to TRBJ2-7, with 11 bases lining up with TRBD1. The CDR3 has 14 amino acids. The trim removed 5 bases at V and 3 bases at J, leaving 3 bases unmatched. The germline V gene has CDR1 SGHTA and CDR2 FQGTGA.

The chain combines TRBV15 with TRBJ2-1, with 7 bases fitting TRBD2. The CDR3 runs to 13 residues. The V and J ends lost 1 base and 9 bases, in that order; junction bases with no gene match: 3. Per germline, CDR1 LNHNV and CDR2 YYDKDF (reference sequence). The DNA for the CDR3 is TGTGCCACCAGCAGAGGGGGGGGGATTGAGCAGTTCTTC. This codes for CATSRGGGIEQFF.

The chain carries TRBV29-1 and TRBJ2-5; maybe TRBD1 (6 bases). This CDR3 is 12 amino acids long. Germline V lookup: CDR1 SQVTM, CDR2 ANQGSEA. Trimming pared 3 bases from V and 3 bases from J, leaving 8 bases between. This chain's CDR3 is CSVDTGKETQYF. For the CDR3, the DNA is TGCAGCGTTGACACAGGGAAAGAGACCCAGTACTTC.

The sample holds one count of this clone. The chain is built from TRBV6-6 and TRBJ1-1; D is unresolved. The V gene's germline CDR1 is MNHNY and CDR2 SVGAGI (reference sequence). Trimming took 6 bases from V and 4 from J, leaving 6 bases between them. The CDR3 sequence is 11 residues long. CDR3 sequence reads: CASRRRTEAFF. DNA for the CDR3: TGTGCCAGCAGGCGGCGCACTGAAGCTTTCTTT.

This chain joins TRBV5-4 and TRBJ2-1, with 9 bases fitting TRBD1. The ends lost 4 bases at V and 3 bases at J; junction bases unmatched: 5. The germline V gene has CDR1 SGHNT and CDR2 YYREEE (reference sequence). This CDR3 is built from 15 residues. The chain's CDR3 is CASSLPGQGYNEQFF. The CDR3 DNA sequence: TGTGCCAGCAGCCTCCCGGGACAGGGCTACAATGAGCAGTTCTTC.

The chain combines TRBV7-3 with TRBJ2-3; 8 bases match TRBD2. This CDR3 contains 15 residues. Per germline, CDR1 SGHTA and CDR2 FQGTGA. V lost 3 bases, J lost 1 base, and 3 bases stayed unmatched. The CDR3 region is CASSFSGGRTDTQYF. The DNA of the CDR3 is TGTGCCAGCAGCTTCAGCGGGGGCCGCACAGATACGCAGTATTTT.

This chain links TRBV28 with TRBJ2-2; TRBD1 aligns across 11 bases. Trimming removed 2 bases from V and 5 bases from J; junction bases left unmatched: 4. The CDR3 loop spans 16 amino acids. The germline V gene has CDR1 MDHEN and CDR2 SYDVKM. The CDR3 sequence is CASSLRGQGVTGELFF. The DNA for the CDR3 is TGTGCCAGCAGTTTAAGGGGACAGGGGGTTACCGGGGAGCTGTTTTTT.

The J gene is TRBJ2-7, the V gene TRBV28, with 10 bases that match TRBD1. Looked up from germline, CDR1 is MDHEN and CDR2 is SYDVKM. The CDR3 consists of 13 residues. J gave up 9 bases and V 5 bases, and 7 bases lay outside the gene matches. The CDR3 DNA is TGTGCCAGCAGTCATGGGGACAGGGGTGGGCAGTACTTC. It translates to CASSHGDRGGQYF.

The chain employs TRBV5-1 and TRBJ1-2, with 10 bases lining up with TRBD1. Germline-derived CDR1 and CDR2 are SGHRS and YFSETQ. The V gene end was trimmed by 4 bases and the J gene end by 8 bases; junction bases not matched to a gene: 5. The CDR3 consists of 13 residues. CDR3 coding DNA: TGCGCCAGCAGCCCGGGACAGGGGATCGGCTACACCTTC. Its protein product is CASSPGQGIGYTF. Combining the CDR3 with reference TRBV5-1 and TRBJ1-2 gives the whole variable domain KAGVTQTPRYLIKTRGQQVTLSCSPISGHRSVSWYQQTPGQGLQFLFEYFSETQRNKGNFPGRFSGRQFSNSRSEMNVSTLELGDSALYLCASSPGQGIGYTFGSGTRLTVV.

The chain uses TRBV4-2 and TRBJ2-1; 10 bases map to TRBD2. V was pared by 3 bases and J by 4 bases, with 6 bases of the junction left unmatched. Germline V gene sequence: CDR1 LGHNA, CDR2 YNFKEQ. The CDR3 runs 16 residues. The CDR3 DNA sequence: TGTGCCAGCAGCCAGGAGGAGCGGGGGGGTTACAATGAGCAGTTCTTC. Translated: CASSQEERGGYNEQFF.

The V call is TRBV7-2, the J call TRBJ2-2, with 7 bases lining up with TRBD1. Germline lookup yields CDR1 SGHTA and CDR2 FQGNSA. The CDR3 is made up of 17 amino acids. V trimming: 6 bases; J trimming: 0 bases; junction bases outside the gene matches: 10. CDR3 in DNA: TGTGCCAGCAGACACCCGGGACAGCACTCGAACACCGGGGAGCTGTTTTTT. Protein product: CASRHPGQHSNTGELFF.

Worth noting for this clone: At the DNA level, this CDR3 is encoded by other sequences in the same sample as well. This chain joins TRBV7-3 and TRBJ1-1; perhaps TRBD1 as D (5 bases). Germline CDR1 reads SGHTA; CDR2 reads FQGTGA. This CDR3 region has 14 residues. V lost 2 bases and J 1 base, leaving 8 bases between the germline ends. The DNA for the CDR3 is TGTGCCAGCAGCTTAGGACACTCGAACACTGAAGCTTTCTTT. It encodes CASSLGHSNTEAFF.

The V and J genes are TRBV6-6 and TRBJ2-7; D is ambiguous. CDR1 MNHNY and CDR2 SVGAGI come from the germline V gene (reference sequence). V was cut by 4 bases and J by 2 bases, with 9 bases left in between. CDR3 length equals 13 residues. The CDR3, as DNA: TGTGCCAGCAGTTCTCTCACGGCCTACGAGCAGTACTTC. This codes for CASSSLTAYEQYF.

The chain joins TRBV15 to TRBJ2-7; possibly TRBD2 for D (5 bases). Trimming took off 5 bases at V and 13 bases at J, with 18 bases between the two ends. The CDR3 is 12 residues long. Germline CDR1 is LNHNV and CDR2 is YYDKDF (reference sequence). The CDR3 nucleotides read TGTGCCACCAGCTCCTATACGGGATATCGCTACTTC. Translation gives CATSSYTGYRYF.

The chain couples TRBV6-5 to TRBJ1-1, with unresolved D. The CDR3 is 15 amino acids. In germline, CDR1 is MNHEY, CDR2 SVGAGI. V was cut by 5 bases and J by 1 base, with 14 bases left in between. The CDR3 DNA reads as TGTGCCAGCAGTACCCGACACCGGCAGAACACTGAAGCTTTCTTT. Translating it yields CASSTRHRQNTEAFF.

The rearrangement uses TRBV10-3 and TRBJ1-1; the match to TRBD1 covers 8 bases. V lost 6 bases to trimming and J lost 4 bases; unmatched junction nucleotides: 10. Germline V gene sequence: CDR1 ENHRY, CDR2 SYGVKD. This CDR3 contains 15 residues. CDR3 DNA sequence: TGTGCCATCAGGGCGACAGGGGAAAGTGGCACTGAAGCTTTCTTT. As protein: CAIRATGESGTEAFF.

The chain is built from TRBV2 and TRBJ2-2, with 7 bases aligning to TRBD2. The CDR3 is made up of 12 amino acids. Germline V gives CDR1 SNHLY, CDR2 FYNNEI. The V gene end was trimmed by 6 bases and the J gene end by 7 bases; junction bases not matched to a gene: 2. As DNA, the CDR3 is TGTGCCAGCAGGGGAGGGAGCGGGGAGCTGTTTTTT. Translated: CASRGGSGELFF.

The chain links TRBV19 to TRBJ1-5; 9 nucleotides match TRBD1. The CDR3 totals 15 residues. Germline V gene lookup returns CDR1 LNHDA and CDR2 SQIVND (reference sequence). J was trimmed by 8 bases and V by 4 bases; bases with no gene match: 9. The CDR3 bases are TGTGCCAGTAGTACCTACAGGGGGCGATCGGAGCCCCAGCATTTT. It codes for CASSTYRGRSEPQHF.

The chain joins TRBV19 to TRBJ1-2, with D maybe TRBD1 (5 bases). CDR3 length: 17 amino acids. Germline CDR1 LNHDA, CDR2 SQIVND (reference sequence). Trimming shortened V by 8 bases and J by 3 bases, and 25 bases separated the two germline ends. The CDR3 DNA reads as TGTGCCAGTTCACCCTACCTCCGTGGGAGGGGATACTATGGCTACACCTTC. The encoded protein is CASSPYLRGRGYYGYTF.

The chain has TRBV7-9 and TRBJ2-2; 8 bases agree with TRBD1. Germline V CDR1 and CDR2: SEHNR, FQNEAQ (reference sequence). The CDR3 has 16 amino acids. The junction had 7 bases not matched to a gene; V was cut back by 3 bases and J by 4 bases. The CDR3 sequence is CASSFPRTGSTGELFF. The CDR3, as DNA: TGTGCCAGCAGCTTCCCACGGACAGGGTCCACCGGGGAGCTGTTTTTT.

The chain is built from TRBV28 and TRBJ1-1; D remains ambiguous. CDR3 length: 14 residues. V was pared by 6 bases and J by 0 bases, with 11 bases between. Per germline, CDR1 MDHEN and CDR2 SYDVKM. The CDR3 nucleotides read TGTGCCAGCAGCGACATGCTCATGAACACTGAAGCTTTCTTT. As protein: CASSDMLMNTEAFF. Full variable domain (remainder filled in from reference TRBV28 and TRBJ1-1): DVKVTQSSRYLVKRTGEKVFLECVQDMDHENMFWYRQDPGLGLRLIYFSYDVKMKEKGDIPEGYSVSREKKERFSLILESASTNQTSMYLCASSDMLMNTEAFFGQGTRLTVV.

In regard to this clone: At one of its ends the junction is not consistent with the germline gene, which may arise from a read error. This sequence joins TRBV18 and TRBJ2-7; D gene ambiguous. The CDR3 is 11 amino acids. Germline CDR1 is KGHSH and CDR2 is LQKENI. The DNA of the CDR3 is TGTGCCAGCTCGTCCTCCCACGAGCAGTACTTC. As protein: CASSSSHEQYF.